This T cell receptor beta chain was recorded in a study of cytomegalovirus exposure and HLA in healthy donors. The table came from immunoSEQ multiplex PCR; TCRdb's copy has only in-frame clones and leaves some out. The sample carries some 260,000 clones, 90% recorded once. Sequencing was done on a sample of PBMCs. This clonotype was sampled from a young woman in good health and CMV-seronegative.

The CDR3 loop is CASSELVGFGTEAFF. CDR3 in DNA: TGTGCCAGCAGTGAACTGGTGGGTTTTGGCACTGAAGCTTTCTTT. The rearrangement joins TRBV2 to TRBJ1-1; the D is unclear. CDR1 is SNHLY, CDR2 FYNNEI, per germline. The V gene lost 2 bases and the J gene lost 4 bases, with 14 bases spanning the gap. The CDR3 totals 15 residues.